Listed here are 15 T cell receptor beta chains from one sample, sequenced in a study of CD4 and CD8 cells across lung adenocarcinoma regions. MiXCR, run by TCRdb on the PCR reads, gives a single entry per CDR3 protein. The sample consists of about 19,000 distinct CDR3 sequences, 45% to 55% of them appearing once. Sequenced input: CD4+ T cells from the margin of a lung tumor. These TCRs come from a male donor with lung adenocarcinoma. The CD4 and CD8 labels of this study may be unreliable.

This clonotype has at least ten counts. The CDR3 loop is CASSPGRLAGEGDQETQYF. CDR3 sequence (DNA): TGTGCCAGCAGTCCCGGCAGACTAGCGGGAGAAGGAGACCAAGAGACCCAGTACTTC. The chain is built from TRBV27 and TRBJ2-1; TRBD2 matches 12 bases. The J call may be in error: the DNA end matches TRBJ2-5 better. The CDR3 totals 19 residues. CDR1 is MNHEY and CDR2 is SMNVEV in the germline V gene (reference sequence).

This clonotype was seen a few times. The J gene is TRBJ2-5, the V gene TRBV7-2; TRBD2 aligns across 11 bases. After removal of 1 base from V and 7 bases from J, the junction contained 8 bases not matched to a gene. The CDR3 sequence is 16 residues long. The V gene's germline CDR1 is SGHTA and CDR2 FQGNSA. This CDR3 reads CASSLVAGGPGVTQYF. The CDR3 bases are TGTGCCAGCAGCTTAGTAGCGGGAGGGCCGGGAGTGACCCAGTACTTC.

A note on this clonotype: The junction departs from germline at one end; a sequencing error may be responsible. The CDR3 coding sequence is TGTGCCGGGGGGCGCGGGGAGGGAGACACAGAGACGCAGTACTTT. Protein: CAGGRGEGDTETQYF. The chain combines TRBV10-3 with TRBJ2-5; D is perhaps TRBD2 (7 bases). The CDR3 has 15 residues. In germline, CDR1 is ENHRY, CDR2 SYGVKD.

Concerning this clonotype itself: A junction end diverges from the germline sequence, so it may reflect a read error. The V and J genes are TRBV4-1 and TRBJ2-3; D tentatively fits TRBD1 or TRBD2 (5 bases each). CDR3 size: 13 residues. CDR1 and CDR2 (germline): MGHRA, YSYEKL. In DNA, the CDR3 is TGCGCCAGCAGCGGGGGAGCCACAGACACGCAGTATTTC. It specifies CASSGGATDTQYF.

This clonotype is classed as medium-sized. Mismatch with germline at one junction end may stem from a read error. V and J are TRBV6-5 and TRBJ2-5; a possible D gene is TRBD2 (5 bases). Germline values: CDR1 MNHEY, CDR2 SVGAGI. The CDR3 is 14 residues long. CDR3 region: CASRRSGNQGTQYF. The CDR3 bases are TGTGCCAGCAGAAGATCCGGGAACCAAGGGACCCAGTACTTC.

This clonotype has ten or more counts. The gene calls are TRBV28 and TRBJ1-2; 8 nucleotides match TRBD1. Germline V gene data show CDR1 as MDHEN and CDR2 as SYDVKM. The CDR3 contains 13 residues. V was clipped by 7 bases and J by 5 bases; unmatched bases: 6. The CDR3 DNA is TGTGCCAGCACCGGGACAGGCGGATATGGCTACACCTTC. Translated, it gives CASTGTGGYGYTF.

This clonotype was detected a few times. V is TRBV7-8 and J is TRBJ2-5; D unclear. V was cut by 2 bases and J by 5 bases, with 3 bases left in between. This CDR3 is built from 11 residues. Germline V lookup: CDR1 SGHVS, CDR2 FQNEAQ. The chain's CDR3 is CASSLMETQYF. CDR3 bases: TGTGCCAGCAGCTTAATGGAGACCCAGTACTTC.

This clonotype was recorded once. The chain has TRBV6-2 or TRBV6-3 and TRBJ2-5; no clear D. Deletions cut 5 bases from V and 5 bases from J, with 9 bases between. The length of the CDR3 is 12 residues. CDR1 and CDR2 (germline): MNHEY, SVGEGT. Here the CDR3 reads CASSSRRETQYF. CDR3 bases: TGTGCCAGCAGTAGCAGAAGGGAGACCCAGTACTTC.

CDR3 nucleotides: TGTGCCACCAGCAGAGTAGCAGATCTCTTCAGTGAGCAGTTCTTC. It encodes CATSRVADLFSEQFF. The rearrangement joins TRBV15 to TRBJ2-1; D call uncertain. The CDR3 extends over 15 amino acids. Germline V gene data show CDR1 as LNHNV and CDR2 as YYDKDF (reference sequence). V lost 1 base and J lost 9, with 16 bases in between.

This clonotype was recorded many times. CDR3 DNA: TGTGCCATCAGGGGATCGGACAGACAAGCGGGGAGTCCCTTCTCTGGAAACACCATATATTTT. Translated: CAIRGSDRQAGSPFSGNTIYF. The chain couples TRBV10-3 to TRBJ1-3; D might be TRBD1 (6 bases). The CDR3 sequence is 21 residues long. Trimming shortened V by 6 bases and J by 0 bases, and 30 bases separated the two germline ends. Germline V lookup: CDR1 ENHRY, CDR2 SYGVKD.

This clonotype showed up many times. This chain links TRBV6-1 with TRBJ2-1, with 8 nucleotides matching TRBD2. The end of the DNA aligns better with TRBJ2-7, so the J call may be wrong. This CDR3 is 16 amino acids long. Looked up from germline, CDR1 is MNHNS and CDR2 is SASEGT. CDR3 protein: CASSLTTGREAYEQYF. CDR3 bases: TGTGCCAGCAGCCTCACAACTGGGCGGGAGGCCTACGAGCAGTACTTC.

Turning to this clonotype: Germline and junction disagree at one end, which may indicate a read error. The chain couples TRBV6-1 to TRBJ2-4; D could derive from TRBD1 or TRBD2 (5 bases each). The CDR3 has 15 amino acids. Germline CDR1 and CDR2: MNHNS and SASEGT. The CDR3 spells CASGEWQGAKNTQYF. The CDR3 DNA reads as TGTGCCAGCGGCGAGTGGCAGGGAGCCAAAAACACGCAGTATTTC.

Within the sample, this clonotype is large. The V gene is TRBV6-1, the J gene TRBJ2-7, with no clear D. The CDR3 is 13 residues long. The germline V gene has CDR1 MNHNS and CDR2 SASEGT. The CDR3 reads CALLRTGTYEQYF. CDR3 nucleotides: TGTGCTTTACTACGGACGGGTACCTACGAGCAGTACTTC.

Regarding this clonotype: One end of the junction fails to match germline, which may point to a read error. The chain carries TRBV6-1 and TRBJ2-5; D possibly uses TRBD1 or TRBD2 (5 bases each). There are 15 residues in the CDR3. Per the germline V gene, CDR1 is MNHNS and CDR2 is SASEGT. CDR3 nucleotide sequence: TGTGCCAGGGGGATCCGGGGCAGCGTCGTGGATACGCAGTACTTT. It translates to CARGIRGSVVDTQYF.

The J gene is TRBJ1-3, the V gene TRBV30; D is ambiguous. V lost 0 bases to trimming and J lost 5 bases, with 8 bases between them. The germline V gene has CDR1 GTSNPN and CDR2 SVGIG (reference sequence). The CDR3 runs 13 residues. CDR3 sequence: CAWSVGQRNTIYF. In DNA, the CDR3 is TGTGCCTGGAGTGTAGGGCAAAGAAACACCATATATTTT. The whole variable domain, remainder taken from reference TRBV30 and TRBJ1-3, is SQTIHQWPATLVQPVGSPLSLECTVEGTSNPNLYWYRQAAGRGLQLLFYSVGIGQISSEVPQNLSASRPQDRQFILSSKKLLLSDSGFYLCAWSVGQRNTIYFGEGSWLTVV.